The T cell receptor beta chain described here comes from a study of cytomegalovirus exposure and HLA in healthy donors (dated by TCRdb to 2017 to 2019). Background for the entire study: An earlier analysis of several hundred of the donors reported approximately 260 Gb of sequence data and approximately 120 million unique TCR beta sequences obtained from roughly 170 million T cells. To decide whether each TCR beta V gene segment behaved as functional or pseudogenic, an earlier analysis of fewer than 750 of the donors relied on high-throughput TCR beta sequencing. Using immunosequencing, the study profiled T cell repertoires from about 620 subjects and related those repertoires to cytomegalovirus serostatus. Among about 360 genotyped donors of the cohort, an average of approximately 240,000 unique TCR beta nucleotide sequences were sequenced per donor, roughly 18% of them non-productive. Donor age, sex, ethnicity and CMV serostatus were compiled alongside the repertoire data. Every discovery cohort repertoire had been produced on one sequencing platform. Typing coverage differed by locus: A, B, C, DRB1 and DQB1 were typed in roughly 620-630 donors, DQA1 in 500 to 550, DPA1 in 600 to 610, and DPB1 in just under 490. Approximately 300 gigabases of sequencing data and tens of millions of unique TCR sequences made up an early release that covered approximately 650 HLA-typed donors. A separate validation cohort of roughly 120 different subjects was used in addition to the approximately 700-subject first cohort. Four to six DR-DQ haplotypes were handled as single units for association and clustering, since linkage in the cohort was strong. The study was designed to test whether signatures of past pathogen exposure could be identified by cataloging public T cell receptors. High-throughput TCR immunosequencing, statistical association of individual TCRs with disease status, and machine learning were combined to predict cytomegalovirus infection status. In a later genetic analysis, genome-wide SNP genotypes for about 65% of the roughly 700 donors were used, and that subset was treated as a discovery cohort. Of the approximately 400 genotyped donors, 81% fell in the genetic ancestry cluster associated with self-reported Caucasian donors. Rather than using new phenotypic data, the later analysis identified candidate immune exposures from TCR beta sequences and from how often those sequences occurred across donors. A later analysis re-analyzed previously published TCR beta repertoires from 666 donors and added high-resolution HLA genotyping to study TCR occurrence patterns. HLA typing included class I and class II loci at four-digit resolution. The paper's findings and limits, for the study overall: In a later analysis, TCR association rates were found to vary across HLA loci, with the most associated TCRs seen for DRB1 alleles and the fewest for HLA-C alleles. In a later analysis, 15,000 to 20,000 TCR beta sequences were associated with specific HLA alleles at a false discovery rate of 0.05. In the study, 150 to 200 TCR beta chains were listed as associated with cytomegalovirus. An association between a missense DCLRE1C variant and V-gene and J-gene trimming of TCR beta chains was found in a later genetic analysis and replicated in an independent cohort. The classifier was reported to diagnose cytomegalovirus status with high specificity and sensitivity in both the original and validation cohorts. Presence/absence analyses assumed roughly uniform sequencing depth across donors, an assumption that may not hold. A further reported finding was that TCR beta sequences accurately predicted the HLA-A and HLA-B alleles for most subjects in the first cohort. Because some donors lacked HLA typing at each locus, the association tests relied only on the typed subset. Over 15 rarely observed V segments, including chromosome 9 orphons, were excluded from the earlier analysis of about 610 of the donors because counts were too low. Most CMV-associated TCR beta chains appeared to be HLA-restricted in a later analysis, and the HLA associations seemed to be driven largely by CMV exposure. In a later analysis, several top co-occurrence clusters were reported to appear linked to parvovirus B19, influenza, CMV and Epstein-Barr virus. The authors suggested that the approach could potentially be extended to other disease states and immunological phenotypes. In an earlier analysis of some 550 of the donors, most TCR beta V segments were observed in productive rearrangements about 87% or about 30% of the time, broadly matching IMGT annotations. Compared with equally common non-associated chains, HLA-associated TCR beta chains in a later analysis were more clonally expanded and had lower generation probabilities. When HLA alleles, especially DR and DQ, strongly co-occurred, attributing TCR associations to individual alleles was difficult. A cluster of highly shared sequence variants was judged likely to be a technical artifact of the sequencing pipeline. According to a later genetic analysis, donors in an Asian-associated ancestry cluster had fewer N-insertions in productive TCRs than the approximately 650-donor mean. Correlated functional status among segregating V segments might reflect linkage disequilibrium, but an unknown experimental factor could not be ruled out. Immune exposure information for the cohort was limited to CMV serostatus. Some IMGT-functional V segments, including TRBV6-2 and TRBV6-3, could not be told apart with the 87-base-pair reads, so those segments were excluded. This cohort had only TCR beta chains sequenced, and the lack of alpha or paired-chain data limited which features could be detected. A few of the identified cytomegalovirus-associated TCR beta chains were confirmed in vitro to be specific for cytomegalovirus antigens. Most TCR sequences were observed very rarely across donors, whereas some public TCRs were present in many individuals.

With regard to this clone: Its antigen is currently not known. Per-base qualities were not stored, and no clone one base away is much larger.

In total, roughly 670 healthy bone marrow donors made up the cohort. At the time of sampling, all cohort members were nominally healthy, though unrecorded immune exposures were likely present. The donor tested CMV seropositive and was one of the 289 seropositive cohort members. Each donor provided a peripheral blood sample, and peripheral blood mononuclear cells were used for TCR beta sequencing. The Qiagen DNeasy Blood Extraction Kit was used to extract genomic DNA from the blood cell samples. The germline V gene (reference sequence) supplies CDR1 SGHNT and CDR2 YYREEE. Its CDR3 holds 15 amino acids, cysteine through phenylalanine. The sequence is cut down to CDR3 DNA, 45 bases in frame from base 1. Trimming removed 2 bases from V and 6 bases from J; the gene matches leave 8 bases unexplained. The method was the immunoSEQ multiplex PCR assay. For the multiplex PCR, a mixture combining 60 forward primers for TCR Vbeta segments and 13 reverse primers for TCR Jbeta segments was used. A multiplex PCR assay on genomic DNA amplified the CDR3 region of rearranged TCR beta genes. Amplified TCR beta libraries were sequenced as 87-base-pair reads on the Illumina HiSeq System. Per the authors' processing: A later analysis tallied roughly 76 million unique TCR beta chains across the 660 or so repertoires, and 10 million to 11 million of those chains were shared by two or more donors. A nearest-neighbor algorithm error-corrected the raw reads and collapsed the reads into unique sequences, merging closely related sequences to remove PCR and sequencing errors. To assign V, D and J gene segments, CDR3 sequences were aligned to IMGT reference sequences. Each retained sequence needed at least a six-nucleotide match to both a V gene segment and a J gene segment. A rearrangement was called productive if the CDR3 had no stop codons and remained in frame with V and J, and every other rearrangement was called non-productive. CDR3 was defined according to IMGT convention as the region running from the second conserved V-encoded cysteine to the conserved J-encoded phenylalanine. In an earlier analysis of around 640 of the donors, sequences lacking an unambiguous match to a single V gene segment were excluded. An earlier analysis of some 610 of the donors called V segments functional above 56.7% productive rearrangements and segregating when the between-donor standard deviation exceeded 5%. A statistical classification framework was built to diagnose cytomegalovirus status from the catalog of TCR beta chain sequences. A later analysis assigned V and J genes by comparing TCR nucleotide sequences with IMGT/GENE-DB human TR gene sequences. In a later analysis, CDR3 sequences and most-parsimonious VDJ recombination scenarios were assigned using the TCRdist pipeline. In a later analysis, each TCR beta chain was defined by its CDR3 amino acid sequence together with its V-gene family, and reads without a unique V-gene family were excluded. A later analysis removed roughly 590 highly shared, low-generation-probability nucleotide sequences to deal with suspected cross-contamination and a sequencing artifact. A later analysis calculated a clonal expansion index for each public chain from normalized within-repertoire ranks of inferred template counts. In a later analysis, generation probabilities were computed with a VDJ recombination model fitted to out-of-frame rearrangements, and the resulting probabilities were checked against IGoR. In a later analysis, TCR-TCR, TCR-HLA and TCR-CMV co-occurrence was scored with hypergeometric tests, and a repertoire-size bias correction was applied to TCR pairs. To estimate false discovery rates, a later analysis permuted the HLA or CMV assignments 20 times. In a later analysis, co-occurring TCRs were grouped using DBSCAN, with TCRdist sequence similarity added in when clustering inside HLA-allele-positive subsets. Repertoires with fewer than 30,000 or more than 120,000 public chains were left out of co-occurrence clustering, as were about 5 repertoires with anomalous nucleotide sharing. TCRdb re-hosts the immuneACCESS table, in-frame sequences only. Its copies lack some clones; in the studies checked, an unresolved V gene accounts for under half of them, and the cause for the rest is not known. The DNA gave D and trimming, while V, J and clone size come from that table. For this sample there are 120,000 to 150,000 clones; around 78% appear just once. The ten largest account for around 5.9% of the sample.

Sample: PBMCs. This TCR derives from a middle-aged woman in good health and CMV-seropositive. In this chain, TRBV5-4 is recombined with TRBJ2-3, and 8 junction bases match TRBD1. Here the CDR3 is given as CASSFYDRGMDTQYF. In nucleotide form, the sequence is TGTGCCAGCAGCTTTTATGACAGGGGAATGGATACGCAGTATTTT.